This is a list of T cell receptor beta chains from one sample in a study of spatial heterogeneity in lung cancer. Via MiXCR, TCRdb re-called the 5' RACE reads, giving one row per CDR3 protein. The data show 2,500 to 3,000 distinct CDR3 sequences, 8% seen once. Sequences were derived from lung tumor tissue, sampled at surgery. The receptors were gathered from a male donor with early-stage non-small cell lung cancer. CDR3s include the opening cysteine and the closing phenylalanine or tryptophan.

v_call,cdr3_aa
TRBV5-1,CASSFSGGADNEQFF
TRBV12-3/TRBV12-4,CASSLAPGASNQPQHF
TRBV2,CASNPLASYEQYF
TRBV2,CASSGSAYSYNEQFF
TRBV7-9,CASSLDGAGTQYF
TRBV4-1,CASSQDPPGGATDTQYF
TRBV28,CASSPPGLALDEQFF
TRBV6-1,CASSLAIRRAGNEQFF
TRBV6-2/TRBV6-3,CASRSIEGGVRYYEQYF
TRBV12-3/TRBV12-4,CASSLQGRAGELFF
TRBV20-1,CSARDRRPRRESELSYNEQFF
TRBV20-1,CSARDRGIGEKLFF
TRBV7-6,CASSLEAGSKGEQFF
TRBV3-1,CASSENRGTQYF
TRBV5-4,CASSNRDFAAYEQYF
TRBV10-3,CAISAGQGAENTIYF
TRBV28,CASRQDVDTQYF
TRBV10-2,CASSGTTNEQFF
TRBV6-5,CASRIQAFTDTQYF
TRBV29-1,CSVEKIETQYF
TRBV10-3,CAISIESPAYEQYF
TRBV29-1,CSVFPWTSGRNNEQFF
TRBV20-1,CSAPRTGLAPDTQYF
TRBV7-9,CASSLGTSGVGEQYF
TRBV3-1,CASSQGFGIVDTQYF
TRBV20-1,CSASSSGGKDTQYF
TRBV20-1,CSAREAGTF
TRBV29-1,CSVRGSGSSTDTQYF
TRBV5-1,CASSTAQETQYF
TRBV7-2,CASSLRGAGEQFF
TRBV9,CASSVGTGGRAVELFF
TRBV11-3,CASSSGVVDTQYF
TRBV6-5,CASSYARTDTGELFF
TRBV9,CASSVGVIMGNEQFF
TRBV7-9,CASSGQASLHF
TRBV20-1,CSATQKGLGDVGANVLTF
TRBV7-8,CASSLETIGSYNEQFF
TRBV7-2,CASTWDRQSYIQYF
TRBV7-2,CASSPTARGNTGELFF
TRBV29-1,CSVVGGSVSVGTEAFF
TRBV27,CASRRNPMVFDEQYF
TRBV6-1,CASRRTSGRFSDTQYF
TRBV5-1,CASSSGQGAEKLFF
TRBV18,CASSPPGASGIDTQYF
TRBV5-1,CASSFWGSSTDTQYF
TRBV5-5,CASSPPYNSPLHF
TRBV7-2,CASSPRAAPNTGEPFF
TRBV12-3/TRBV12-4,CASSHPLSREQYF
TRBV12-3/TRBV12-4,CACTPRTGGDGYTF
TRBV5-4,CASSSGTGEQFF
TRBV2,CASKSGPYEQYF
TRBV28,CASSFGTGELFF
TRBV2,CASSPPRTDTQYF